One sample yielded the 27 T cell receptor beta chains listed below, sequenced in a study of early T cells in non-severe SARS-CoV-2 infection. MiXCR was run by TCRdb on the 5' RACE reads, yielding one entry per CDR3 protein. The sample contains more than 55,000 distinct CDR3 sequences, 5% to 6.5% of which appear only once. Source: whole blood, taken at baseline. The receptors derive from an adult who was a healthcare worker with PCR-confirmed SARS-CoV-2 infection or an uninfected control (not recorded which).

This clonotype was picked up many times. V and J are TRBV6-2 or TRBV6-3 and TRBJ1-5, with TRBD1 matching over 9 bases. The CDR3 is 15 residues long. Germline assignment: CDR1 MNHEY and CDR2 SVGEGT. V lost 6 bases to trimming and J lost 2 bases; unmatched junction nucleotides: 5. The CDR3 region has the DNA TGTGCCAGCAGATCGGGACAGGGCGGCAATCAGCCCCAGCATTTT. This gives the protein CASRSGQGGNQPQHF.

Ten or more counts support this clonotype. This chain links TRBV2 with TRBJ1-1; no definite D call. CDR1 is SNHLY, CDR2 FYNNEI, per germline. The CDR3 is 13 amino acids. V gave up 7 bases and J gave up 1 base, with 10 bases separating them. CDR3 sequence (DNA): TGTGCCAGCAACCGGCACCAGAACACTGAAGCTTTCTTT. It encodes CASNRHQNTEAFF.

This clonotype showed up just a few times. This rearrangement joins TRBV25-1 to TRBJ2-7, with D possibly being TRBD2 (5 bases). The CDR3 is 14 residues long. Germline V gives CDR1 MGHDK, CDR2 SYGVNS. Trimming stripped 8 bases from V and 2 bases from J, with 16 bases between. The CDR3 DNA reads as TGTGCCAGCTCAACTAGATCGGGTACCTACGAGCAGTACTTC. Its translation: CASSTRSGTYEQYF.

Comments on this clonotype: A clone one base away is much larger, so this may be a read error. In this CDR3 the conserved last residue, phenylalanine or tryptophan, is missing, so a read error is likely. The chain has TRBV7-9 and TRBJ2-3; weak D call: TRBD2 (6 bases). The germline V and J ends were trimmed by 1 base and 9 bases, with 14 bases remaining between them. The CDR3 spans 14 residues. The germline CDR1 and CDR2 sequences are SEHNR and FQNEAQ (reference sequence). The CDR3 sequence is CASSLGSDGSTQYS. In DNA form, the CDR3 reads TGTGCCAGCAGCTTAGGATCCGACGGGAGCACGCAGTATTCT.

This clonotype was recorded at least ten times. The chain combines TRBV7-6 with TRBJ1-5, with a weak D call TRBD1 (6 bases). Germline CDR1 SGHVS, CDR2 FNYEAQ. CDR3 size: 15 residues. V was shortened by 1 base and J by 6 bases, with 13 bases between the two germline ends. The CDR3 region has the DNA TGTGCCAGCAGCTTAGTACAGGGTTTAGGTCAGCCCCAGCATTTT. This gives the protein CASSLVQGLGQPQHF.

The sample holds many counts of this clonotype. The chain links TRBV20-1 to TRBJ2-3; 8 bases are shared with TRBD2. The CDR3 spans 14 residues. Germline V gene sequence: CDR1 DFQATT, CDR2 SNEGSKA (reference sequence). V dropped 7 bases and J dropped 6; count of bases not matched to a gene: 12. The DNA of the CDR3 is TGCAGTGGCATACTAGCGGAGAAAGGGGATACGCAGTATTTT. Encoded protein: CSGILAEKGDTQYF.

This clonotype was seen a few times. The chain is built from TRBV20-1 and TRBJ2-5; TRBD1 matches 7 bases. This CDR3 is 13 amino acids long. V lost 5 bases and J lost 4; bases outside the gene matches: 7. In germline, CDR1 is DFQATT, CDR2 SNEGSKA (reference sequence). The chain's CDR3 is CSAQETGVETQYF. The CDR3, as DNA: TGCAGTGCTCAAGAAACAGGGGTAGAGACCCAGTACTTC.

This clonotype was seen more than once but under ten times. The V and J genes are TRBV18 and TRBJ2-7, with D maybe TRBD1 (6 bases). The V and J ends lost 2 bases and 1 base respectively, with 18 bases between them. This CDR3 comprises 17 residues. Germline lookup yields CDR1 KGHSH and CDR2 LQKENI. The CDR3 loop reads CASSPWGQQGSSYEQYF. Written as DNA, the CDR3 is TGTGCCAGCTCACCATGGGGCCAACAGGGATCTTCCTACGAGCAGTACTTC.

This clonotype occurred many times. The gene calls are TRBV3-1 and TRBJ2-3; 10 nucleotides agree with TRBD2. This CDR3 region has 15 residues. Germline CDR1 is LGHDT and CDR2 is YNNKEL (reference sequence). V lost 4 bases to trimming and J lost 1 base; unmatched junction nucleotides: 2. The CDR3 sequence: CASSLAGGRTDTQYF. The DNA of the CDR3 is TGTGCCAGCAGCCTAGCGGGGGGCCGCACAGATACGCAGTATTTT.

The rearrangement uses TRBV12-3 or TRBV12-4 and TRBJ2-7; perhaps D is TRBD1 or TRBD2 (6 bases each). The germline V and J ends were trimmed by 1 base and 2 bases, with 9 bases remaining between them. The CDR3 covers 14 residues. Here the CDR3 DNA reads TGTGCCAGCAGTTTAGGGGGGGCGGCCTACGAGCAGTACTTC. Protein sequence: CASSLGGAAYEQYF.

This clonotype occurred many times. This chain connects TRBV11-1 to TRBJ2-1; D call uncertain. Germline assignment: CDR1 SGHAT and CDR2 FQDESV (reference sequence). CDR3 length equals 15 residues. Trimming pared 3 bases from V and 2 bases from J, leaving 11 bases between. CDR3 sequence (DNA): TGTGCCAGCAGCTTTCCTGGTCGAACCTACAATGAGCAGTTCTTC. This codes for CASSFPGRTYNEQFF.

This clonotype was counted many times. The chain uses TRBV29-1 and TRBJ1-2; D possibly corresponds to TRBD1 (5 bases). CDR3 length: 12 residues. The ends were cut back, 2 bases at V and 4 bases at J, with 8 bases in the middle. Germline V lookup: CDR1 SQVTM, CDR2 ANQGSEA. CDR3 DNA: TGCAGCGTTGAACCCACAGGCTATGGCTACACCTTC. This translates into CSVEPTGYGYTF.

The V and J genes are TRBV18 and TRBJ2-7; no firm D call. V lost 8 bases to trimming and J lost 7 bases, with 6 bases between them. CDR1 KGHSH and CDR2 LQKENI come from the germline V gene. The CDR3 has 9 amino acids. CDR3 DNA: TGTGCCAGCCCCGGGGAGCAGTACTTC. It codes for CASPGEQYF.

This clonotype was observed a few times. This chain links TRBV2 with TRBJ2-2, with D unclear. This CDR3 region has 16 residues. Germline-derived CDR1 and CDR2 are SNHLY and FYNNEI. V lost 3 bases and J lost 0, with 11 bases in between. The DNA for the CDR3 is TGTGCCAGCAGTGACTTCCAACCCGCGAACACCGGGGAGCTGTTTTTT. Translation: CASSDFQPANTGELFF.

This clonotype came up many times. The chain recombines TRBV7-8 with TRBJ1-2; 7 nucleotides agree with TRBD1. CDR1 is SGHVS, CDR2 FQNEAQ, per germline. J gave up 4 bases and V 5 bases, and 10 bases lay outside the gene matches. The CDR3 covers 15 residues. The CDR3 sequence: CASSPLHRGAYGYTF. CDR3 coding DNA: TGTGCCAGCAGCCCTCTCCACAGGGGCGCCTATGGCTACACCTTC.

This clonotype showed up many times. V and J are TRBV19 and TRBJ2-1; 10 nucleotides match TRBD2. Germline-derived CDR1 and CDR2 are LNHDA and SQIVND (reference sequence). The CDR3 has 15 residues. V dropped 3 bases and J dropped 10; count of bases not matched to a gene: 9. The CDR3 DNA sequence: TGTGCCAGTAGTATGCAAGCGGGAGGGTCGAGGGAGCAGTTCTTC. Amino acids: CASSMQAGGSREQFF.

This clonotype was seen repeatedly, ten times or more. The chain joins TRBV20-1 to TRBJ2-7; weak D call: TRBD1 (6 bases). The V gene's germline CDR1 is DFQATT and CDR2 SNEGSKA (reference sequence). This CDR3 spans 12 amino acids. Trimming pared 6 bases from V and 2 bases from J, leaving 11 bases between. Here the CDR3 reads CSASRDTYEQYF. Written as DNA, the CDR3 is TGCAGTGCCAGCAGGGACACCTACGAGCAGTACTTC.

This clonotype was seen a handful of times. The V and J genes are TRBV6-5 and TRBJ1-2; D is undetermined. The CDR3 has 16 amino acids. V was shortened by 0 bases and J by 0 bases, with 11 bases between the two germline ends. CDR1 and CDR2 (germline): MNHEY, SVGAGI. CDR3 bases: TGTGCCAGCAGTTACTCCTGGTCAGGCACTAACTATGGCTACACCTTC. This sequence encodes CASSYSWSGTNYGYTF.

This clonotype was counted at least ten times. CDR3 in DNA: TGCGCCAGCAGTCGGGACAGGGGTCGATACGAGCAGTACTTC. Translation gives CASSRDRGRYEQYF. V gene TRBV10-1 combines with J gene TRBJ2-7, with TRBD1 identical over 10 bases. The CDR3 has 14 amino acids. Germline-derived CDR1 and CDR2 are WNHNN and SYGVQD (reference sequence). The V and J ends lost 5 bases and 4 bases, in that order; junction bases with no gene match: 5.

This rearrangement joins TRBV28 to TRBJ2-7; D unresolved. Germline V lookup: CDR1 MDHEN, CDR2 SYDVKM. CDR3 length: 14 amino acids. The ends were cut back, 2 bases at V and 7 bases at J, with 15 bases in the middle. DNA of the CDR3: TGTGCCAGCAGTTTAATTGGAACCCTGCGAGAGCAGTACTTC. This encodes CASSLIGTLREQYF.

This clonotype was counted ten times or more. The chain employs TRBV20-1 and TRBJ1-5, with unresolved D. Germline values: CDR1 DFQATT, CDR2 SNEGSKA (reference sequence). The CDR3 runs to 13 residues. V was shortened by 5 bases and J by 7 bases, with 15 bases between the two germline ends. The CDR3 DNA follows: TGCAGTGCTCTTCGGGTCGCCGGGCAGCCCCAGCATTTT. Protein: CSALRVAGQPQHF.

The chain carries TRBV2 and TRBJ1-6; D gene ambiguous. The V gene lost 4 bases and the J gene lost 4 bases, with 8 bases spanning the gap. This CDR3 region has 14 residues. Per the germline V gene, CDR1 is SNHLY and CDR2 is FYNNEI. The CDR3 spells CASSAGRYNSPLHF. The CDR3 nucleotides read TGTGCCAGCAGTGCCGGGCGATATAATTCACCCCTCCACTTT.

The CDR3 coding sequence is TGTGCCAGCAGTCAAATTCAGACAGGGGCTCACGAAAAACTGTTTTTT. This gives the protein CASSQIQTGAHEKLFF. The chain has TRBV27 and TRBJ1-4; TRBD1 aligns across 8 bases. The V segment lost 5 bases and the J segment 8 bases; nucleotides outside the gene matches: 13. This CDR3 is built from 16 residues. Germline CDR1 MNHEY, CDR2 SMNVEV (reference sequence).

This clonotype was seen ten or more times. This chain connects TRBV20-1 to TRBJ2-4, with 11 bases identical to TRBD1. The germline gives CDR1 DFQATT, CDR2 SNEGSKA (reference sequence). The J segment lost 6 bases and the V segment lost 1 base, leaving 5 bases of the junction unmatched. The CDR3 has 15 amino acids. The chain's CDR3 is CSARADRGQVNIQYF. CDR3 nucleotides: TGCAGTGCTAGAGCGGACAGGGGGCAAGTAAACATTCAGTACTTC.

This clonotype was picked up many times. CDR3 in amino acids: CASSYESAYEQYF. In DNA, the CDR3 is TGTGCCAGCAGTTATGAGTCAGCCTACGAGCAGTACTTC. The chain couples TRBV6-6 to TRBJ2-7, with D hard to call. Germline V gives CDR1 MNHNY, CDR2 SVGAGI (reference sequence). The length of the CDR3 is 13 residues. V gave up 3 bases and J gave up 2 bases, with 8 bases separating them.

This clonotype was observed many times. J is TRBJ1-2 and V is TRBV12-3 or TRBV12-4; D remains ambiguous. The CDR3 loop spans 16 amino acids. V was trimmed by 5 bases and J by 3 bases, leaving 19 bases between them. As DNA, the CDR3 is TGTGCCAGCAGTACGGGAATTCCAAGCCCCTACTATGGCTACACCTTC. Translation gives CASSTGIPSPYYGYTF.

This clonotype was recorded many times. CDR3 in amino acids: CSVSTGTSGRDRELFF. For the CDR3, the DNA is TGCAGCGTTTCGACCGGGACTAGCGGGAGGGATCGGGAGCTGTTTTTT. The chain couples TRBV29-1 to TRBJ2-2; 16 positions agree with TRBD2. Germline CDR1 and CDR2: SQVTM and ANQGSEA. The V gene end was trimmed by 5 bases and the J gene end by 9 bases; junction bases not matched to a gene: 9. The CDR3 sequence is 16 residues long.